One sample yielded the 24 T cell receptor beta chains listed below, sequenced in a study of T-cell reconstitution after alpha-beta-depleted transplantation in children. It was with unique molecular identifiers that the TCRbeta library was prepared. TCRdb ran MiXCR on the PCR reads and lists one entry per CDR3 protein. This sample has approximately 650,000 distinct CDR3 sequences, with about an eighth found just once. Sequenced here: PBMCs, sampled before TCRalphabeta/CD19-depleted stem cell transplant. The source is a girl aged 2-9 years with congenital amegakaryocytic thrombocytopenia, due to receive a stem cell transplant.

This clonotype was seen at least ten times. The V call is TRBV2, the J call TRBJ2-1, with 11 positions matching TRBD2. V lost 1 base, J lost 5 bases, and 1 base stayed unmatched. Germline V gene data show CDR1 as SNHLY and CDR2 as FYNNEI. This CDR3 is 15 amino acids long. The CDR3 region has the DNA TGTGCCAGCAGTGAAGGGGGACTAGCGGACAATGAGCAGTTCTTC. It is translated as CASSEGGLADNEQFF. The full variable domain, its missing parts supplied by reference TRBV2 and TRBJ2-1, is EPEVTQTPSHQVTQMGQEVILRCVPISNHLYFYWYRQILGQKVEFLVSFYNNEISEKSEIFDDQFSVERPDGSNFTLKIRSTKLEDSAMYFCASSEGGLADNEQFFGPGTRLTVL.

This chain links TRBV4-1 with TRBJ2-7; 10 bases line up with TRBD2. CDR3 length: 18 amino acids. Germline V gene data show CDR1 as MGHRA and CDR2 as YSYEKL. V gave up 0 bases and J gave up 0 bases; unmatched junction bases: 8. CDR3 sequence (DNA): TGCGCCAGCAGCCAAGATGGTCCCCGGACTAGCGGCTCCTACGAGCAGTACTTC. Translation: CASSQDGPRTSGSYEQYF.

This clonotype came up many times. This chain connects TRBV5-1 to TRBJ1-1, with D maybe TRBD1 (6 bases). Trimming removed 7 bases at V and 4 bases at J, with 20 bases between. The CDR3 has 15 residues. Germline lookup yields CDR1 SGHRS and CDR2 YFSETQ. CDR3 nucleotides: TGCGCCAGCCTCGATCAGCGGGGGGCGAGCACTGAAGCTTTCTTT. Its protein is CASLDQRGASTEAFF.

The chain combines TRBV19 with TRBJ2-5; 10 bases are a match to TRBD2. Trimming took 10 bases from V and 4 from J; bases not matched to a gene: 15. Germline values: CDR1 LNHDA, CDR2 SQIVND (reference sequence). The CDR3 runs to 16 residues. CDR3 DNA sequence: TGTGCCACCCTCGGGGGGGCTAGCGGGAGTATAGAGACCCAGTACTTC. It codes for CATLGGASGSIETQYF.

This clonotype has a count of ten or more. The rearrangement links TRBV29-1 to TRBJ2-5; D gene ambiguous. The V end lost 4 bases, the J end lost 3 bases, and 12 bases lay between the germline ends. CDR1 is SQVTM and CDR2 is ANQGSEA in the germline V gene. The CDR3 contains 13 residues. The CDR3 sequence is CSVGRRGKETQYF. DNA for the CDR3: TGCAGCGTTGGGCGGCGAGGTAAAGAGACCCAGTACTTC. Using reference TRBV29-1 and TRBJ2-5 for the parts outside the CDR3, the full variable domain is SAVISQKPSRDICQRGTSLTIQCQVDSQVTMMFWYRQQPGQSLTLIATANQGSEATYESGFVIDKFPISRPNLTFSTLTVSNMSPEDSSIYLCSVGRRGKETQYFGPGTRLLVL.

This clonotype was recorded at least ten times. V is TRBV20-1 and J is TRBJ2-3; perhaps D is TRBD1 or TRBD2 (5 bases each). Germline loops: CDR1 DFQATT, CDR2 SNEGSKA (reference sequence). V lost 2 bases and J lost 10, with 19 bases in between. This CDR3 comprises 14 residues. For the CDR3, the DNA is TGCAGTGCTAGACTACCGGGACCCCGTCCTTCGCAGTATTTT. Residues: CSARLPGPRPSQYF.

The rearrangement links TRBV18 to TRBJ2-6, with D unclear. V was cut by 3 bases and J by 1 base, with 7 bases left in between. The CDR3 totals 15 residues. Germline V lookup: CDR1 KGHSH, CDR2 LQKENI. The CDR3 is CASSPGFSGANVLTF. The CDR3 coding sequence is TGTGCCAGCTCACCTGGCTTTTCTGGGGCCAACGTCCTGACTTTC.

The chain is built from TRBV5-4 and TRBJ2-1; D could derive from TRBD1 or TRBD2 (5 bases each). CDR1 and CDR2 from the germline V gene are SGHNT and YYREEE (reference sequence). The V gene lost 2 bases and the J gene lost 2 bases, with 14 bases spanning the gap. CDR3 size: 16 residues. The chain's CDR3 is CASSFGAAGAYNEQFF. The CDR3 DNA is TGTGCCAGCAGCTTCGGGGCAGCCGGGGCCTACAATGAGCAGTTCTTC.

This clonotype was picked up many times. The chain uses TRBV5-1 and TRBJ2-5; no clear D gene. This CDR3 comprises 15 residues. Trimming removed 5 bases at V and 1 base at J, with 15 bases between. Germline CDR1 is SGHRS and CDR2 is YFSETQ. The DNA for the CDR3 is TGCGCCAGCAGTTTAAGGAACCCAACCCAAGAGACCCAGTACTTC. Protein sequence: CASSLRNPTQETQYF.

Note on this clonotype: A much larger clone differs by one base, so this may be a read error. The chain joins TRBV20-1 to TRBJ1-5; D is ambiguous. CDR3 length: 15 amino acids. Germline V gene data show CDR1 as DFQATT and CDR2 as SNEGSKA (reference sequence). V lost 2 bases and J lost 5, with 16 bases in between. The CDR3 DNA is TGCAGTGCTAGACCGTCGTCAGAGTACCATCAGCCCCAGCATTTT. It is translated as CSARPSSEYHQPQHF.

This clonotype was seen at least ten times. The genes are TRBV29-1 and TRBJ1-1, with D unresolved. V lost 6 bases, J lost 0 bases, and 20 bases lay in between. This CDR3 has 16 amino acids. Germline-derived CDR1 and CDR2 are SQVTM and ANQGSEA. CDR3 residues: CSVEHRSGYMNTEAFF. In DNA form, the CDR3 reads TGCAGCGTGGAACACAGATCGGGTTACATGAACACTGAAGCTTTCTTT.

This clonotype was detected a few times. The V and J genes are TRBV20-1 and TRBJ2-3; 10 bases are a match to TRBD2. The CDR3 contains 14 residues. Losses at the gene ends were 6 bases for V and 4 bases for J; bases not matched to a gene: 7. The germline V gene encodes CDR1 DFQATT and CDR2 SNEGSKA (reference sequence). CDR3 sequence reads: CSAEREGPADTQYF. The CDR3 DNA sequence: TGCAGTGCGGAGCGGGAGGGCCCTGCAGATACGCAGTATTTT.

This clonotype was observed at least ten times. In DNA, the CDR3 is TGTGCCAGCAGTCCCGGGACTAGCGGGAGTTACAATGAGCAGTTCTTC. Its protein is CASSPGTSGSYNEQFF. V gene TRBV27 combines with J gene TRBJ2-1; 14 nucleotides match TRBD2. Per the germline V gene, CDR1 is MNHEY and CDR2 is SMNVEV (reference sequence). The CDR3 sequence is 16 residues long. V lost 5 bases and J lost 4; bases outside the gene matches: 4.

The chain links TRBV7-9 to TRBJ2-3; perhaps TRBD2 as D (5 bases). This CDR3 comprises 16 residues. Per the germline V gene, CDR1 is SEHNR and CDR2 is FQNEAQ (reference sequence). The V end lost 5 bases, the J end lost 6 bases, and 21 bases lay between the germline ends. CDR3 nucleotide sequence: TGTGCCAGCAGCCCGTCCCCGGGGAGCACAACGGATACGCAGTATTTT. This encodes CASSPSPGSTTDTQYF.

In its sample, this clonotype was seen many times. The chain couples TRBV9 to TRBJ2-7; D gene ambiguous. The CDR3 consists of 13 residues. Germline V gene lookup returns CDR1 SGDLS and CDR2 YYNGEE. V was trimmed by 0 bases and J by 5 bases, leaving 9 bases between them. CDR3 sequence reads: CASSVGTRDEQYF. CDR3 nucleotide sequence: TGTGCCAGCAGCGTAGGGACCAGAGACGAGCAGTACTTC.

The chain carries TRBV9 and TRBJ2-3, with D unclear. The CDR3 spans 14 residues. Trimming removed 4 bases at V and 6 bases at J, with 15 bases between. CDR1 and CDR2 from the germline V gene are SGDLS and YYNGEE. The CDR3 sequence is CASSYSSEGDTQYF. DNA for the CDR3: TGTGCCAGCAGCTATTCTAGTGAAGGGGATACGCAGTATTTT.

This clonotype was recorded at least ten times. The chain is built from TRBV20-1 and TRBJ2-1; 9 bases map to TRBD2. Germline V gives CDR1 DFQATT, CDR2 SNEGSKA (reference sequence). The trim removed 2 bases at V and 0 bases at J, leaving 8 bases unmatched. The CDR3 totals 17 residues. Written as DNA, the CDR3 is TGCAGTGCTAGACGCCTAGCGGGAACTAGCTCCTACAATGAGCAGTTCTTC. Translation: CSARRLAGTSSYNEQFF.

This clonotype was seen many times. V usage is TRBV5-4 and J usage is TRBJ2-1; no clear D gene. CDR1 and CDR2 from the germline V gene are SGHNT and YYREEE (reference sequence). This CDR3 spans 11 amino acids. The germline V and J ends were trimmed by 4 bases and 6 bases, with 5 bases remaining between them. This CDR3 is CASSVGNEQFF. The DNA of the CDR3 is TGTGCCAGCAGCGTTGGCAATGAGCAGTTCTTC. The variable domain in full, with the rest retrieved from reference TRBV5-4 and TRBJ2-1, is ETGVTQSPTHLIKTRGQQVTLRCSSQSGHNTVSWYQQALGQGPQFIFQYYREEENGRGNFPPRFSGLQFPNYSSELNVNALELDDSALYLCASSVGNEQFFGPGTRLTVL.

This clonotype was counted a few times. V is TRBV29-1 and J is TRBJ2-7, with 10 bases matching TRBD1. V gave up 6 bases and J gave up 4 bases; unmatched junction bases: 12. The CDR3 consists of 15 residues. CDR1 is SQVTM, CDR2 ANQGSEA, per germline. The CDR3 bases are TGCAGCGTCGTACCCTCGGGACAGGGGAAATACGAGCAGTACTTC. Translated, it gives CSVVPSGQGKYEQYF.

This clonotype has ten or more counts. The chain employs TRBV5-5 and TRBJ1-1; D is possibly TRBD1 (6 bases). The ends were cut back, 2 bases at V and 1 base at J, with 12 bases in the middle. This CDR3 has 15 residues. Germline V gene sequence: CDR1 SGHKS, CDR2 YYEKEE (reference sequence). The CDR3 sequence: CASSFPWGQNTEAFF. The DNA for the CDR3 is TGTGCCAGCAGCTTCCCGTGGGGGCAGAACACTGAAGCTTTCTTT.

The chain carries TRBV12-3 or TRBV12-4 and TRBJ1-2; perhaps TRBD1 as D (5 bases). The CDR3 covers 16 residues. Trimming took 3 bases from V and 4 from J, leaving 18 bases between them. The CDR3 nucleotides are TGTGCCAGCAGTTTGGGGTGGGGTGGGGGAGCCTATGGCTACACCTTC. Translating gives CASSLGWGGGAYGYTF.

This clonotype was found many times. The chain carries TRBV12-3 or TRBV12-4 and TRBJ2-1; D remains ambiguous. V was shortened by 0 bases and J by 7 bases, with 16 bases between the two germline ends. The CDR3 sequence is 16 residues long. For the CDR3, the DNA is TGTGCCAGCAGTTTAGCGCAAAGGGCAGTGAGGAATGAGCAGTTCTTC. Protein product: CASSLAQRAVRNEQFF.

Ten or more counts support this clonotype. The chain recombines TRBV7-9 with TRBJ2-7; D is undetermined. Germline CDR1 is SEHNR and CDR2 is FQNEAQ (reference sequence). Trimming took 1 base from V and 2 from J, leaving 9 bases between them. CDR3 length: 14 amino acids. Here the CDR3 reads CASSLGTEPYEQYF. The CDR3 nucleotides read TGTGCCAGCAGCTTAGGAACAGAGCCCTACGAGCAGTACTTC.

Ten or more counts support this clonotype. This chain links TRBV29-1 with TRBJ1-1; unclear D gene. V lost 3 bases, J lost 1 base, and 12 bases lay in between. Germline CDR1 reads SQVTM; CDR2 reads ANQGSEA. The CDR3 is 14 residues long. The CDR3 DNA reads TGCAGCGTTGATGGGTCGGGCCAGAACACTGAAGCTTTCTTT. Translation gives CSVDGSGQNTEAFF.